This T cell receptor (beta chain) was captured by sequencing in a study of human T cells and chemical hapten exposure. CDR3 length: 16 amino acids. Trimming stripped 5 bases from V and 0 bases from J, with 16 bases between. This clonotype was recorded many times. Via MiXCR, TCRdb re-called the RACE reads, giving one row per CDR3 protein. The sample holds 57,000 or so distinct CDR3 sequences, 11% seen once. Noted time point: pre-sensitization, week 0. Treatment: therapeutic diphenylcyclopropenone sensitization with weekly scalp DPC. Specimen: whole blood, collected in connection with sensitization to the hapten diphenylcyclopropenone (DPC). The receptor comes from a woman in her thirties or forties with alopecia areata. Some clones in this sample may be carry-over from other donors' samples. The chain is built from TRBV12-3 or TRBV12-4 and TRBJ1-1, with D tentatively TRBD1 (5 bases). CDR3 nucleotides: TGTGCCAGCAGTAGTCGGGGGGGATGGCTGAACACTGAAGCTTTCTTT. Translating it yields CASSSRGGWLNTEAFF.